The clone carrying this T cell receptor beta chain showed up just a few times. The entry originates in a study of blood T cells in healthy people across ages. Study information: Roughly one uniquely barcoded beta molecule per two T cells was captured.

Isolation per sample recovered at least 6 million PBMCs. The second PCR ran about 6 to 12 cycles with a sample-barcoded 5' primer and J-beta primers. TCRdb reanalysed the 5' RACE reads using MiXCR and keeps one entry per CDR3 protein. This sample carries 710,000 or so distinct CDR3 sequences, 20% to 25% of them seen once, and the ten largest clones take roughly 22%. The CDR3 runs to 16 residues. Germline CDR1 SEHNR, CDR2 FQNEAQ (reference sequence). Deletions cut 5 bases from V and 4 bases from J, with 18 bases between. The sequencing sample was made of blood. The J gene is TRBJ1-3, the V gene TRBV7-9; TRBD1 might be the D (6 bases). This sequence originates from a man aged 70-80 years in good health. The CDR3 here is CASSPTGGIFGNTIYF. CDR3 coding DNA: TGTGCCAGCAGCCCAACCGGGGGCATCTTCGGAAACACCATATATTTT. Full variable domain (missing parts from reference TRBV7-9 and TRBJ1-3): DTGVSQNPRHKITKRGQNVTFRCDPISEHNRLYWYRQTLGQGPEFLTYFQNEAQLEKSRLLSDRFSAERPKGSFSTLEIQRTEQGDSAMYLCASSPTGGIFGNTIYFGEGSWLTVV.